This TCR beta chain was identified during a study of PD-1 blockade in classical Hodgkin lymphoma. This sample's time point: newly diagnosed, previously untreated cHL patient sample. CDR3 length equals 18 residues. Looked up from germline, CDR1 is SGHTA and CDR2 is FQGNSA. In regard to this clone: One end of the junction is discordant with germline, which a read error may explain. Within the sample, other DNA sequences also encode this same CDR3.

Assay: immunoSEQ multiplex PCR; the TCRdb copy retains only in-frame clones and omits some. Altogether about 30,000 clones are present, 94% being singletons, with the ten largest covering 2% to 2.5%. Sequencing was carried out using peripheral blood mononuclear cells (PBMCs). This receptor was obtained from a human donor with classical Hodgkin lymphoma. V is TRBV7-2 and J is TRBJ1-4, with D uncertain. The chain's CDR3 is CASSLVLGTPATNEKLFF. The CDR3 region has the DNA TGCGCCAGCAGCTTAGTTTTGGGCACCCCTGCAACTAATGAAAAACTGTTTTTT.